The sequence of this TCR beta chain was determined in a study of blood T cell repertoires in COVID-19. Study details: Recovered status in Cohort 3 required two negative PCRs, clearance, or symptom resolution. Acute-phase and convalescent COVID-19 samples originated in the United States, Italy and Spain.

Study members were between roughly 18 and 100 years old and lived in 20 to 30 US regions. Researchers sorted participants into cohorts using their self-reported clinical history. This clone has only one observation. The CDR3 runs to 12 residues. Trimming took off 0 bases at V and 7 bases at J, with 4 bases between the two ends. Germline CDR1 LGHDT, CDR2 YNNKEL (reference sequence). Method: immunoSEQ multiplex PCR; TCRdb's copy keeps in-frame clones and lacks some. The profile shows 350,000 to 450,000 clones, 70% to 90% of them singletons. V and J are TRBV3-1 (or the pseudogene TRBV3-2) and TRBJ1-3; unclear D gene. The sample taken for sequencing was PBMCs or T cells enriched from blood (not recorded which). This TCR derives from a man aged 40-49 years in a cohort exposed to, infected with or recovered from COVID-19 (not recorded which). CDR3 sequence (DNA): TGTGCCAGCAGCCAAGATTCGAACACCATATATTTT. Protein: CASSQDSNTIYF.